Shown below are 19 T cell receptor beta chains from a single sample sequenced in a study of neoadjuvant anti-PD-1 for oral cavity cancer. The assay was immunoSEQ multiplex PCR, and TCRdb's table has in-frame clones only and misses some. The table lists 55,000 to 75,000 clones, around 85% of them singletons, with about 2.5% in the top ten. The material sequenced was PBMCs, taken before nivolumab (anti-PD-1) treatment. The receptor source for this set is a person aged 40 to 85 with oral cavity squamous cell carcinoma.

This clone showed up just a few times. The chain is built from TRBV12-5 and TRBJ1-1; 8 bases fit TRBD1. Per the germline V gene, CDR1 is LGHNT and CDR2 is FRNRAP. V was clipped by 0 bases and J by 6 bases; unmatched bases: 9. CDR3 length equals 16 residues. CDR3 DNA sequence: TGTGCTAGTGGTTTGGTATTCCGGACAGGGAAGCCTGAAGCTTTCTTT. This sequence encodes CASGLVFRTGKPEAFF.

The chain uses TRBV7-6 and TRBJ2-7; no clear D gene. The CDR3 totals 15 residues. Germline V CDR1 and CDR2: SGHVS, FNYEAQ. V was pared by 8 bases and J by 1 base, with 18 bases between. Here the CDR3 reads CASGRIESDSYEQYF. The CDR3 nucleotides are TGTGCCAGCGGACGGATTGAGTCCGATTCCTACGAGCAGTACTTC. Full variable domain (missing parts from reference TRBV7-6 and TRBJ2-7): GAGVSQSPRYKVTKRGQDVALRCDPISGHVSLYWYRQALGQGPEFLTYFNYEAQQDKSGLPNDRFSAERPEGSISTLTIQRTEQRDSAMYRCASGRIESDSYEQYFGPGTRLTVT.

V gene TRBV29-1 combines with J gene TRBJ2-1, with D perhaps TRBD2 (5 bases). Per the germline V gene, CDR1 is SQVTM and CDR2 is ANQGSEA. Trimming left V 4 bases short and J 3 bases short, with 10 bases between. The length of the CDR3 is 13 residues. DNA for the CDR3: TGCAGCGTTGTTACCAGCGGCTACAATGAGCAGTTCTTC. Translated: CSVVTSGYNEQFF.

This chain uses TRBV6-5 with TRBJ2-7; possibly TRBD2 for D (5 bases). V lost 10 bases, J lost 2 bases, and 9 bases lay in between. The CDR3 runs to 11 residues. CDR1 MNHEY and CDR2 SVGAGI come from the germline V gene. In DNA, the CDR3 is TGTGCCACCGCGGAGGCCTACGAGCAGTACTTC. It codes for CATAEAYEQYF.

This chain connects TRBV11-2 to TRBJ1-2; possible D gene TRBD1, 5 bases. CDR1 SGHAT and CDR2 FQNNGV come from the germline V gene. The CDR3 is 17 amino acids. Trimming removed 5 bases from V and 0 bases from J, with 19 bases in between. Here the CDR3 reads CASSPRRGSGSNYGYTF. CDR3 DNA: TGTGCCAGCAGCCCGCGACGGGGCTCGGGGTCTAACTATGGCTACACCTTC.

V and J are TRBV28 and TRBJ1-3; possibly TRBD1 for D (5 bases). Germline lookup yields CDR1 MDHEN and CDR2 SYDVKM. The CDR3 is 14 residues long. V gave up 2 bases and J gave up 2 bases, with 7 bases separating them. The CDR3 DNA sequence: TGTGCCAGCAGTTTAAAGGGGACTGGAAACACCATATATTTT. Its translation: CASSLKGTGNTIYF.

This clone has just one count. J is TRBJ1-3 and V is TRBV6-1; maybe TRBD1 (6 bases). V was shortened by 5 bases and J by 7 bases, with 15 bases between the two germline ends. The CDR3 extends over 14 amino acids. CDR1 and CDR2 (germline): MNHNS, SASEGT. CDR3 protein: CASSTRTVGNTIYF. DNA of the CDR3: TGTGCCAGCAGTACAAGGACAGTAGGTAACACCATATATTTT.

The chain employs TRBV6-1 and TRBJ2-3; 7 nucleotides match TRBD2. This CDR3 has 14 amino acids. Per germline, CDR1 MNHNS and CDR2 SASEGT. With V trimmed by 8 bases and J by 5 bases, 10 bases remained unmatched. The CDR3 DNA follows: TGTGCCAGCTTTATCCAGGGCGGGGGAGATACGCAGTATTTT. It is translated as CASFIQGGGDTQYF.

V gene TRBV29-1 combines with J gene TRBJ2-1; the D gene is possibly TRBD1 (5 bases). CDR3 length equals 12 residues. V lost 2 bases and J lost 9, with 11 bases in between. Germline CDR1 is SQVTM and CDR2 is ANQGSEA. CDR3 loop: CSVERHRSEQFF. The DNA for the CDR3 is TGCAGCGTTGAACGCCACAGGAGTGAGCAGTTCTTC.

By proportion, this clone is medium-sized. The J gene is TRBJ2-7, the V gene TRBV19; 9 bases are a match to TRBD1. This CDR3 has 14 residues. Germline CDR1 and CDR2: LNHDA and SQIVND (reference sequence). After removal of 5 bases from V and 9 bases from J, the junction contained 11 bases not matched to a gene. The CDR3 DNA reads TGTGCCAGTAGTGCTGGACAGGGGTCGGTGGGGCAGTACTTC. Residues: CASSAGQGSVGQYF.

The chain couples TRBV6-6 to TRBJ1-1; 10 bases align to TRBD1. The CDR3 is 14 amino acids. Germline assignment: CDR1 MNHNY and CDR2 SVGAGI (reference sequence). V gave up 10 bases and J gave up 4 bases; unmatched junction bases: 9. The CDR3 loop reads CATGTGDFITEAFF. The CDR3 DNA follows: TGTGCCACCGGGACAGGGGACTTTATCACTGAAGCTTTCTTT.

The V gene is TRBV5-1, the J gene TRBJ1-3, with TRBD1 matching over 7 bases. This CDR3 is built from 16 residues. Germline V gene data show CDR1 as SGHRS and CDR2 as YFSETQ. Trimming took 4 bases from V and 0 from J; bases not matched to a gene: 7. CDR3 protein: CASSTGQTASGNTIYF. CDR3 sequence (DNA): TGCGCCAGCAGCACGGGACAGACCGCCTCTGGAAACACCATATATTTT.

This chain links TRBV27 with TRBJ1-5; D perhaps matches TRBD1 (6 bases). From germline, CDR1 is MNHEY and CDR2 SMNVEV (reference sequence). The CDR3 loop spans 13 amino acids. Trimming left V 10 bases short and J 4 bases short, with 14 bases between. The CDR3 is CATRDTLNQPQHF. Here the CDR3 DNA reads TGTGCCACCCGGGACACTCTAAATCAGCCCCAGCATTTT.

The chain recombines TRBV19 with TRBJ1-1; a weak D match, TRBD1 (6 bases). Trimming left V 5 bases short and J 5 bases short, with 18 bases between. The CDR3 is made up of 15 amino acids. Germline CDR1 reads LNHDA; CDR2 reads SQIVND (reference sequence). Here the CDR3 reads CASSHRGRGGTEAFF. For the CDR3, the DNA is TGTGCCAGTAGTCACCGGGGCAGGGGAGGGACTGAAGCTTTCTTT.

This rearrangement joins TRBV6-6 to TRBJ1-5, with D possibly being TRBD1 (5 bases). The germline gives CDR1 MNHNY, CDR2 SVGAGI (reference sequence). V dropped 5 bases and J dropped 7 bases, with 18 bases sitting between them. CDR3 length: 15 amino acids. CDR3 sequence: CASSQGGALGQPQHF. The CDR3 nucleotides read TGTGCCAGCAGTCAAGGAGGGGCCCTCGGGCAGCCCCAGCATTTT.

The chain joins TRBV11-2 to TRBJ2-7; possibly TRBD1 or TRBD2 for D (5 bases each). CDR1 is SGHAT, CDR2 FQNNGV, per germline. V was shortened by 5 bases and J by 6 bases, with 14 bases between the two germline ends. CDR3 size: 13 residues. Here the CDR3 reads CASSLGTWGEQYF. The CDR3 DNA follows: TGTGCCAGCAGCCTTGGGACCTGGGGCGAGCAGTACTTC.

This chain links TRBV19 with TRBJ2-1; 16 bases are a match to TRBD2. CDR1 and CDR2 (germline): LNHDA, SQIVND (reference sequence). V trimming: 3 bases; J trimming: 9 bases; junction bases outside the gene matches: 2. The CDR3 loop spans 15 amino acids. CDR3: CASSMGLAGGLEQFF. In nucleotides, the CDR3 is TGTGCCAGTAGTATGGGACTAGCGGGGGGGCTTGAGCAGTTCTTC.

The chain uses TRBV5-4 and TRBJ2-7; 8 bases line up with TRBD2. Per germline, CDR1 SGHNT and CDR2 YYREEE (reference sequence). This CDR3 contains 16 residues. With V trimmed by 4 bases and J by 0 bases, 9 bases remained unmatched. In DNA form, the CDR3 reads TGTGCCAGCAGCCGCGCCCTAGCGGGCCACTCCTACGAGCAGTACTTC. Translated, it gives CASSRALAGHSYEQYF.

The chain recombines TRBV27 with TRBJ1-1; D is ambiguous. The germline gives CDR1 MNHEY, CDR2 SMNVEV (reference sequence). CDR3 length: 16 residues. The V and J ends lost 5 bases and 1 base respectively, with 17 bases between them. Here the CDR3 reads CASSHLRTTGNTEAFF. The CDR3 nucleotides are TGTGCCAGCAGTCATTTACGGACGACCGGGAACACTGAAGCTTTCTTT.